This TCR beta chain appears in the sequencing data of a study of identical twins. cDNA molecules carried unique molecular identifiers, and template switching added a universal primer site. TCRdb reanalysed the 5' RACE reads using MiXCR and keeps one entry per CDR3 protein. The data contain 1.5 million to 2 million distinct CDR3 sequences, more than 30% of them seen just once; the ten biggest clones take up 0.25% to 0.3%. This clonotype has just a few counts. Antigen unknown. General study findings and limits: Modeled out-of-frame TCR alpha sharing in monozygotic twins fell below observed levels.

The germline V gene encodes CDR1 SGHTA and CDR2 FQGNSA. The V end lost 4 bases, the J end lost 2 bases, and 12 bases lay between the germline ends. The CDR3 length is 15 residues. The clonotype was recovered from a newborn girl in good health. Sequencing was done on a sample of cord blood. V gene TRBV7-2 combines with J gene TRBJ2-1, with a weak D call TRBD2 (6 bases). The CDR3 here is CASSSVAAPYNEQFF. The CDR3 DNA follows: TGTGCCAGCAGCTCTGTAGCGGCCCCCTACAATGAGCAGTTCTTC.